This entry features one TCR beta chain sequence. The CDR3 runs to 15 residues. The junction had 4 bases not matched to a gene; V was cut back by 1 base and J by 6 bases. Germline CDR1 SGHAT, CDR2 FQNNGV. Patients at the Seattle site were enrolled during active infection and followed longitudinally. Libraries were prepared by immunoSEQ multiplex PCR; TCRdb keeps only in-frame clonotypes and omits some of them. The sample contains roughly 180,000 clones, about 95% of which appear only once. This specimen comes from a study of blood T cell repertoires in COVID-19. Looking at the study overall: Whether acute or convalescent, the COVID-19 samples came from the United States, Italy and Spain. Nucleic acid was either cDNA or gDNA, and it came from T cells, B-cell-depleted T cells, or PBMCs.

This clonotype was obtained from a man in his thirties or forties with COVID-19, enrolled during active disease. The sample comprised peripheral blood. V and J are TRBV11-2 and TRBJ2-2; 8 nucleotides line up with TRBD2. In DNA, the CDR3 is TGTGCCAGCAGCTTAGCCCGGGGGGGGCCCGGGGAGCTGTTTTTT. This translates into CASSLARGGPGELFF.